This T cell receptor (beta chain) emerged from a study of cytomegalovirus exposure and HLA in healthy donors. Study-wide points: Later analysis revealed greater clonal expansion in HLA-associated TCR beta chains than in equally common others.

Vbeta (60) and Jbeta (13) primers were used in the PCR. Data came from immunoSEQ multiplex PCR; TCRdb stores just in-frame clones and leaves some out. The repertoire table contains roughly 30,000 clones. Notes on this clone: Its specificity is not known.

The material sequenced was PBMCs. The receptor's source is a middle-aged woman in good health and CMV-seropositive.

The CDR3 DNA sequence: TGCGCCAGCAGCCCCTCTCTCTTCGACAGGGAAGGCGACTATGGCTACACCTTC. As protein: CASSPSLFDREGDYGYTF. The rearrangement joins TRBV5-1 to TRBJ1-2, with 7 positions matching TRBD1. The CDR3 loop spans 18 amino acids. CDR1 is SGHRS and CDR2 is YFSETQ in the germline V gene. With V trimmed by 4 bases and J by 3 bases, 18 bases remained unmatched.